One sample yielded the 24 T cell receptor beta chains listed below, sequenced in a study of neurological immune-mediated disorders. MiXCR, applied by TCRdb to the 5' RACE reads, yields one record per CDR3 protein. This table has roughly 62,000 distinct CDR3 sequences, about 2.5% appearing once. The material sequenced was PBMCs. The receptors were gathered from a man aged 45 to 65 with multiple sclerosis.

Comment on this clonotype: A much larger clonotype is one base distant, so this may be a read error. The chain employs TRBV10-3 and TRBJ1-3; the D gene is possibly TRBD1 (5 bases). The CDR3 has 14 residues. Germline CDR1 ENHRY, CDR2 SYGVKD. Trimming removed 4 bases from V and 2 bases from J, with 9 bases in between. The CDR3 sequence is CAISVSGAGNTIYF. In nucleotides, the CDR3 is TGTGCCATCAGTGTGTCGGGGGCTGGAAACACCATATATTTT.

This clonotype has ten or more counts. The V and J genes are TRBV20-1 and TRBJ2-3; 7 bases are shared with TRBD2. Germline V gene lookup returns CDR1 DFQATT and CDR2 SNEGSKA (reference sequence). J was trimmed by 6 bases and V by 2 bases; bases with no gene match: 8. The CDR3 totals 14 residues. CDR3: CSARPGLGFDTQYF. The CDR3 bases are TGCAGTGCTAGACCCGGACTAGGTTTCGATACGCAGTATTTT.

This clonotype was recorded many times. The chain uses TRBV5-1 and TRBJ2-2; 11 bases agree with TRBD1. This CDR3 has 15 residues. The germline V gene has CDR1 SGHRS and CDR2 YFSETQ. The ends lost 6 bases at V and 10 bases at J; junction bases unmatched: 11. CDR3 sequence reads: CASKGQGAQAVELFF. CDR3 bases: TGCGCCAGCAAAGGACAGGGGGCGCAAGCTGTGGAGCTGTTTTTT.

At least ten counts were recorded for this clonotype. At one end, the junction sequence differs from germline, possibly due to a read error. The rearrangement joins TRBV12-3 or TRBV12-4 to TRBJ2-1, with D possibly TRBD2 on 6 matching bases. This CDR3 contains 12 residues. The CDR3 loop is CASSPYPGASSF. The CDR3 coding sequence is TGTGCCAGCAGTCCCTATCCGGGAGCAAGCTCATTC.

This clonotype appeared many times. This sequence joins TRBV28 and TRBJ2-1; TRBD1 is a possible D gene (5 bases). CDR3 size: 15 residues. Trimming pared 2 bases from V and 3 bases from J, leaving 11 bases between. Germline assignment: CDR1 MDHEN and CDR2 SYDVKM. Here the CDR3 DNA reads TGTGCCAGCAGTTTAATTCCCGACAGCTACAATGAGCAGTTCTTC. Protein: CASSLIPDSYNEQFF.

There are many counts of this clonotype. CDR3 amino acids: CASTLEEQGAKNIQYF. The DNA for the CDR3 is TGTGCCAGCACTCTTGAAGAACAGGGCGCCAAAAACATTCAGTACTTC. The chain combines TRBV2 with TRBJ2-4; weak D call: TRBD1 (6 bases). V shed 7 bases and J shed 1 base, with 17 bases lying between them. The CDR3 is 16 amino acids. CDR1 is SNHLY and CDR2 is FYNNEI in the germline V gene.

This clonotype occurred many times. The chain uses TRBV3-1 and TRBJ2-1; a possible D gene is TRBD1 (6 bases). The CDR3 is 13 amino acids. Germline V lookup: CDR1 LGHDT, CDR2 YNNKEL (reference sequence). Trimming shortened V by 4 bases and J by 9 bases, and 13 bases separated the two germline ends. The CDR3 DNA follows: TGTGCCAGCAGCCGCCAACAGGGCTTTGAGCAGTTCTTC. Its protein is CASSRQQGFEQFF.

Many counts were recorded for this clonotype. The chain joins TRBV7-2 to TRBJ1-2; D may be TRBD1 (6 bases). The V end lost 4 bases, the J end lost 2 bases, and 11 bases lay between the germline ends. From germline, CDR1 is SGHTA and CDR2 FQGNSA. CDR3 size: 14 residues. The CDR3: CASSSTTGNYGYTF. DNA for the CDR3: TGTGCCAGCAGCTCAACTACAGGGAACTATGGCTACACCTTC.

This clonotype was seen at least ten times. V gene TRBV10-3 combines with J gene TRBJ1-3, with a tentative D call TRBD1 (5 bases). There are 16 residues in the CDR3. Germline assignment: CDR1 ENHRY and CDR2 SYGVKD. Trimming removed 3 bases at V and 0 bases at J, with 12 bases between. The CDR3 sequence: CAISDRDVSSGNTIYF. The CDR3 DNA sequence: TGTGCCATCAGTGACCGGGACGTGAGCTCTGGAAACACCATATATTTT.

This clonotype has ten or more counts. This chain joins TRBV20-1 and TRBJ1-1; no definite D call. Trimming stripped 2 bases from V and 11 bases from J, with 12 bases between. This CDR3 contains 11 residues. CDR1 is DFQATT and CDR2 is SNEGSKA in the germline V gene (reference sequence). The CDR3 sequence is CSARFAPMAFF. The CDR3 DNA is TGCAGTGCTAGATTCGCCCCGATGGCTTTCTTT.

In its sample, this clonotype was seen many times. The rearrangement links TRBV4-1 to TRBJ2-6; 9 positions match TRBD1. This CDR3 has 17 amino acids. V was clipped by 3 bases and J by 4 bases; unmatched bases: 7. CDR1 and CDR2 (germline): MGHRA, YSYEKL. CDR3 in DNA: TGCGCCAGCAGCCACACACAGGGGGCGGGAGGGGCCAACGTCCTGACTTTC. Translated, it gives CASSHTQGAGGANVLTF.

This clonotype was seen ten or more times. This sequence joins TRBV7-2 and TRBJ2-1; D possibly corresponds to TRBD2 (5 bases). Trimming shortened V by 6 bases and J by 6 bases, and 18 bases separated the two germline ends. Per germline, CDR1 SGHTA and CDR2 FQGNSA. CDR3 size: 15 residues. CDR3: CASSLRGSHGNEQFF. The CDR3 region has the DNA TGTGCCAGCAGTCTCCGGGGATCCCATGGCAATGAGCAGTTCTTC.

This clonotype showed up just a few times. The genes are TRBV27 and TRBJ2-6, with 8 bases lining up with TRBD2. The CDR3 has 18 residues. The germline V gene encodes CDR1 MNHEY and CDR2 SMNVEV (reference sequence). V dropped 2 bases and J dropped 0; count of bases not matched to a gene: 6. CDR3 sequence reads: CASSLGTSLFSGANVLTF. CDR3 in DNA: TGTGCCAGCAGTTTAGGGACTAGTCTGTTCTCTGGGGCCAACGTCCTGACTTTC.

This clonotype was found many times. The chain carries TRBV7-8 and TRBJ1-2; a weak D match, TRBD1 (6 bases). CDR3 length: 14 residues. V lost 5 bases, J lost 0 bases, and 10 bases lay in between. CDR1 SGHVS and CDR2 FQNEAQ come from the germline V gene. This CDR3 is CASSRTESNYGYTF. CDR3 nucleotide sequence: TGTGCCAGCAGCCGGACAGAATCTAACTATGGCTACACCTTC.

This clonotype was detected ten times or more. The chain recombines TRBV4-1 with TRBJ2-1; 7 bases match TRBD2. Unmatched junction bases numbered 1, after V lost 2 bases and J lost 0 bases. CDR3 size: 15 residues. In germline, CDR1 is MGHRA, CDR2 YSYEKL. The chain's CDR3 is CASSQWGGSYNEQFF. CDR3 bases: TGCGCCAGCAGCCAATGGGGGGGCTCCTACAATGAGCAGTTCTTC.

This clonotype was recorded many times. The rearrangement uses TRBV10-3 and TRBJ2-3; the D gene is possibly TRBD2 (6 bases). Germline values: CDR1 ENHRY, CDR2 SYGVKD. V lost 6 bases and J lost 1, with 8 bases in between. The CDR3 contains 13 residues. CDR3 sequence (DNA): TGTGCCATCAGGCCGGGGGGCACAGATACGCAGTATTTT. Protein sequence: CAIRPGGTDTQYF.

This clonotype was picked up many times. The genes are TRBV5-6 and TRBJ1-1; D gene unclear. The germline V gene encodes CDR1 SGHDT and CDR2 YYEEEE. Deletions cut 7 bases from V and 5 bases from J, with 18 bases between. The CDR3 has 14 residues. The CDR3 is CASHNRGFVTEAFF. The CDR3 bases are TGTGCCAGCCACAACCGGGGATTCGTGACTGAAGCTTTCTTT.

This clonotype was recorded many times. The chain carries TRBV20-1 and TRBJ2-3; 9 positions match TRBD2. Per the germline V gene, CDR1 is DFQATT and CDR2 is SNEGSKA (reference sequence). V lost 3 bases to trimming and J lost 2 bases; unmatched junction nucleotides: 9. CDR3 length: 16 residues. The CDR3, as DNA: TGCAGTGCTAGGCCCCTAAAGCGGGGGGCCACAGATACGCAGTATTTT. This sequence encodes CSARPLKRGATDTQYF.

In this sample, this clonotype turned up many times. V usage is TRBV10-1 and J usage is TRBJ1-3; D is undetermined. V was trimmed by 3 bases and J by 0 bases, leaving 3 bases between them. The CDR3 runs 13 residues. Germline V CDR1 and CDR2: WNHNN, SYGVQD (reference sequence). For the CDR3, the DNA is TGCGCCAGCAGTGACGGCTCTGGAAACACCATATATTTT. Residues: CASSDGSGNTIYF.

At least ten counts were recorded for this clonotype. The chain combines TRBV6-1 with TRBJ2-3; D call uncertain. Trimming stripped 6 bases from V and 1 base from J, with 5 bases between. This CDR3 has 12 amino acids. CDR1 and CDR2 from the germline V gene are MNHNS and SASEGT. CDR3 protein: CASRVGTDTQYF. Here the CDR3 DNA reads TGTGCCAGCAGGGTTGGCACAGATACGCAGTATTTT.

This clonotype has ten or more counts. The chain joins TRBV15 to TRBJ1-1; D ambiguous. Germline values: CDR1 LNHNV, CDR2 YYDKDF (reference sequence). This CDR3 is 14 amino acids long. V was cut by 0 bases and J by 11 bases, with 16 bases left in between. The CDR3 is CATSRDQLQARAFF. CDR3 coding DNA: TGTGCCACCAGCAGAGATCAGTTGCAGGCCCGGGCTTTCTTT. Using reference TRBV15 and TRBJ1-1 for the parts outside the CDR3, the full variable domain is DAMVIQNPRYQVTQFGKPVTLSCSQTLNHNVMYWYQQKSSQAPKLLFHYYDKDFNNEADTPDNFQSRRPNTSFCFLDIRSPGLGDTAMYLCATSRDQLQARAFFGQGTRLTVV.

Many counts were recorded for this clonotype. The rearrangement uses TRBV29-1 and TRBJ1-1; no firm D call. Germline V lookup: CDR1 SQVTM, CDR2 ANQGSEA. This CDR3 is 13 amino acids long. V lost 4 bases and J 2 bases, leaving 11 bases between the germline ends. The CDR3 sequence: CSVARAQNTEAFF. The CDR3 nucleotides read TGCAGCGTTGCGCGGGCTCAAAACACTGAAGCTTTCTTT. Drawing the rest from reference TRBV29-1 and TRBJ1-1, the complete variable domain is SAVISQKPSRDICQRGTSLTIQCQVDSQVTMMFWYRQQPGQSLTLIATANQGSEATYESGFVIDKFPISRPNLTFSTLTVSNMSPEDSSIYLCSVARAQNTEAFFGQGTRLTVV.

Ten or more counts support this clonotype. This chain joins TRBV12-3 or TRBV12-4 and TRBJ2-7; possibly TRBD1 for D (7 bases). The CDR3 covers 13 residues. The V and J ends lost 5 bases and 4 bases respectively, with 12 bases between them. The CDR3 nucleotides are TGTGCCAGCAGTGGGGGGACAGCTTACGAGCAGTACTTC. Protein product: CASSGGTAYEQYF.

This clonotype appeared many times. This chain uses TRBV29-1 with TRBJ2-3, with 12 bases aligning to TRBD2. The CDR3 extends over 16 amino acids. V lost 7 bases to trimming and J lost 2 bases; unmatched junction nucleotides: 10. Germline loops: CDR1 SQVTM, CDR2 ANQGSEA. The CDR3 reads CSATSGGLINTDTQYF. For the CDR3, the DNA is TGCAGCGCCACTAGCGGGGGGCTCATTAACACAGATACGCAGTATTTT.